This TCR beta chain appears in the sequencing data of a study of T cells in Graves' hyperthyroidism and ophthalmopathy. From germline, CDR1 is LGHNA and CDR2 YNFKEQ. With V trimmed by 1 base and J by 2 bases, 8 bases remained unmatched. The CDR3 consists of 16 residues. Amplified TCR beta CDR3 regions came from RNA transcripts. Initially, a first-round RT-PCR of the TCR CDR3 employed the HTBI primer set. TCRdb independently ran MiXCR on the multiplex PCR reads; one entry per CDR3 protein. The sample carries 640,000 or so distinct CDR3 sequences, 12% to 15% recorded once. The sample consisted of blood. The chain has TRBV4-2 and TRBJ2-7; TRBD2 matches 7 bases. The receptor comes from a woman aged 18-29 years with Graves' ophthalmopathy. CDR3 bases: TGTGCCAGCAGCCAAGTCTCTAGCGGACTGACCTACGAGCAGTACTTC. Protein: CASSQVSSGLTYEQYF.